The clone carrying this TCR beta chain came up many times. The record originates from a study of neurological immune-mediated disorders. The V gene's germline CDR1 is SGHRS and CDR2 YFSETQ. This CDR3 is 14 amino acids long. V lost 3 bases, J lost 8 bases, and 15 bases lay in between. TCRdb reanalysed the 5' RACE reads using MiXCR and keeps one entry per CDR3 protein. The repertoire consists of roughly 10,000 distinct CDR3 sequences, with about 23% occurring once and the leading ten covering roughly 15%. J is TRBJ2-1 and V is TRBV5-1; D remains ambiguous. The TCR was taken from a woman aged 40 to 50 with multiple sclerosis. Sequenced material: CD8+ T cells from blood. CDR3 nucleotide sequence: TGCGCCAGCAGCTGGCTCAGGCCTGGGTATGAGCAGTTCTTC. It is translated as CASSWLRPGYEQFF.